This T cell receptor (beta chain) was recovered during a study of blood T cells in healthy people across ages. Study conclusions and caveats: Significant beta diversity loss was already apparent by age approximately 37, declining roughly linearly.

The V gene lost 0 bases and the J gene lost 5 bases, with 13 bases spanning the gap. The germline V gene has CDR1 SGHVS and CDR2 FQNEAQ. There are 15 residues in the CDR3. In the case of this clonotype: Its target is unknown.

A J-beta primer mix and a sample-barcoded 5' primer were used in a second PCR of roughly 6 to 11 cycles. MiXCR was run by TCRdb on the 5' RACE reads, yielding one entry per CDR3 protein. Among 700,000 or so distinct CDR3 sequences, 40% to 45% were seen once, and the ten largest hold around 30%. The chain has TRBV7-8 and TRBJ2-5; possible D gene TRBD1, 5 bases. The clonotype comes from an older man in good health. Source material: blood. The CDR3 nucleotides are TGTGCCAGCAGCTTAGCGAGTAGGGGCTGGGAGACCCAGTACTTC. It specifies CASSLASRGWETQYF.